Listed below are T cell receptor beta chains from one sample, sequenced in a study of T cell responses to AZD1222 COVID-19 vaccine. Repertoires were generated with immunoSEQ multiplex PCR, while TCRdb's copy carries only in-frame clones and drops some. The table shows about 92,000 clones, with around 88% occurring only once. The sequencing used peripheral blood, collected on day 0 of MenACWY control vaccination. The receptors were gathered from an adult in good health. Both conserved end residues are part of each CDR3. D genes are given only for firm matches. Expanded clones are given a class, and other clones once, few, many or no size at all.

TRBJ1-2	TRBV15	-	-	CATSARTANYGYTF	TGTGCCACCAGCGCCCGGACAGCTAACTATGGCTACACCTTC
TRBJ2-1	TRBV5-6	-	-	CASSLARWGRGDNEQFF	TGTGCCAGCAGCTTGGCCAGGTGGGGCAGGGGCGACAATGAGCAGTTCTTC
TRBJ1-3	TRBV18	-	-	CASSPLGGGSSGNTIYF	TGTGCCAGCTCACCATTGGGAGGTGGCAGCTCTGGAAACACCATATATTTT
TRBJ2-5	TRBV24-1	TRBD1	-	CATSAAAGGETQYF	TGTGCCACCAGTGCTGCGGCAGGGGGAGAGACCCAGTACTTC
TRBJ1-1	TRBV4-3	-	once	CASSQDRRNTEAFF	TGCGCCAGCAGCCAAGATCGCAGGAACACTGAAGCTTTCTTT
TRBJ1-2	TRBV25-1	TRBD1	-	CASSEYRGPNYGYTF	TGTGCCAGCAGTGAATACAGGGGGCCTAACTATGGCTACACCTTC
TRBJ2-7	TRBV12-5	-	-	CASGTLREQYF	TGTGCTAGTGGGACCCTCAGGGAGCAGTACTTC
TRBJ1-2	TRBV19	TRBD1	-	CASSRGTGTYYGYTF	TGTGCCAGTAGCAGAGGGACAGGGACTTACTATGGCTACACCTTC
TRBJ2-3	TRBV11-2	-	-	CASSLGTSDTQYF	TGTGCCAGCAGCTTAGGAACCTCAGATACGCAGTATTTT
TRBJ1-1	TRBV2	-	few	CASRFFRSSEAFF	TGTGCCAGCAGGTTTTTTAGGAGTTCTGAAGCTTTCTTT
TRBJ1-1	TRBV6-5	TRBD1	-	CASSLQGAGSTEAFF	TGTGCCAGCAGTTTACAGGGGGCCGGCTCCACTGAAGCTTTCTTT
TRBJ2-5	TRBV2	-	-	CASSPQETQYF	TGTGCCAGCAGTCCGCAAGAGACCCAGTACTTC
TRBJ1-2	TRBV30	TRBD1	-	CAWTLDRGFYGYTF	TGTGCCTGGACTTTAGACAGGGGGTTCTATGGCTACACCTTC
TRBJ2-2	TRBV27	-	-	CASSFDRSLSRELFF	TGTGCCAGCAGTTTTGACAGGTCCCTATCGAGGGAGCTGTTTTTT
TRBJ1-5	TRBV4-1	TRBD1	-	CASSQDRDRAGNQPQHF	TGCGCCAGCAGCCAAGACCGGGACAGGGCAGGCAATCAGCCCCAGCATTTT
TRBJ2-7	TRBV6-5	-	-	CASNPAGRFSYEQYF	TGTGCCAGCAATCCGGCAGGGAGGTTTTCCTACGAGCAGTACTTC
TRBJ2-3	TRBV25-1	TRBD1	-	CASTSGLPGQGVQDTQYF	TGTGCCAGCACAAGTGGGCTTCCGGGACAGGGGGTTCAAGATACGCAGTATTTT
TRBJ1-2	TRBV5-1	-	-	CASSLLGTYGYTF	TGCGCCAGCAGCTTATTAGGGACCTATGGCTACACCTTC
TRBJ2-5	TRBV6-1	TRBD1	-	CASTPTGVETQYF	TGTGCCAGCACCCCGACAGGGGTTGAGACCCAGTACTTC
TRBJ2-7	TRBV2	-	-	CASSEDTPLGEQYF	TGTGCCAGCAGTGAGGACACCCCCCTGGGGGAGCAGTACTTC
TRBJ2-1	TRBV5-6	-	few	CASSLALSYNEQFF	TGTGCCAGCAGCCTTGCCCTCTCCTACAATGAGCAGTTCTTC
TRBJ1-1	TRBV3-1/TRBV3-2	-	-	CASSPQGSGTEAFF	TGTGCCAGCAGCCCTCAGGGTAGCGGCACTGAAGCTTTCTTT
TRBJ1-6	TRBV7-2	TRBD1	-	CASSSRQGNNSPLHF	TGTGCCAGCAGCTCCCGACAGGGTAATAATTCACCCCTCCACTTT
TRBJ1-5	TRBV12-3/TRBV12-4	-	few	CASSRGGRQPQHF	TGTGCCAGCAGTAGGGGGGGGAGGCAGCCCCAGCATTTT
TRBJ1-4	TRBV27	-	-	CASSLFRLAGNEKLFF	TGTGCCAGCAGTTTATTTAGGCTGGCGGGGAACGAAAAACTGTTTTTT
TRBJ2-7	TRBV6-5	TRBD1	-	CASRPPGGIEQYF	TGTGCCAGCAGGCCTCCAGGGGGCATCGAGCAGTACTTC
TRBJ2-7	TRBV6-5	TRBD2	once	CASTDPSSGGYEQYF	TGTGCCAGCACCGACCCCTCTAGCGGTGGCTACGAGCAGTACTTC
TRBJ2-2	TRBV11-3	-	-	CASSLGREAGELFF	TGTGCCAGCAGCTTAGGCAGGGAGGCCGGGGAGCTGTTTTTT
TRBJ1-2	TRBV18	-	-	CASSPGIRGGFGYTF	TGTGCCAGCTCACCCGGGATTCGGGGAGGCTTTGGCTACACCTTC
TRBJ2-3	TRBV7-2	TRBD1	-	CASSLTGGSTDTQYF	TGTGCCAGCAGCCTCACAGGGGGTAGCACAGATACGCAGTATTTT
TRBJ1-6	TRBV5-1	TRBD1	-	CASSYRTGQETPLHF	TGCGCCAGCAGTTATAGGACAGGGCAGGAGACACCCCTCCACTTT
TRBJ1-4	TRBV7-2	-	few	CASSSSGLGEKLFF	TGTGCCAGCAGCTCCTCAGGGTTGGGTGAAAAACTGTTTTTT
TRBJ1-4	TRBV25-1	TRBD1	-	CASTGTGGEKLFF	TGTGCCAGCACTGGGACAGGGGGTGAAAAACTGTTTTTT
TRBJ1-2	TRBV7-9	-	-	CASSLEAELYGYTF	TGTGCCAGCAGCTTAGAGGCAGAACTCTATGGCTACACCTTC
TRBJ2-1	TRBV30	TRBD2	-	CAWSRRTSGGIYNEQFF	TGTGCCTGGAGTCGACGGACTAGCGGGGGGATTTACAATGAGCAGTTCTTC
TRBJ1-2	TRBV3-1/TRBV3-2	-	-	CASSQGLVGQRRNYGYTF	TGTGCCAGCAGCCAGGGCCTGGTCGGACAGAGAAGGAACTATGGCTACACCTTC
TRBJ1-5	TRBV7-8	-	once	CASSPRGPDQPQHF	TGTGCCAGCAGCCCCCGAGGGCCCGATCAGCCCCAGCATTTT
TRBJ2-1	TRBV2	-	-	CASSEEDEQFF	TGTGCCAGCAGTGAAGAAGATGAGCAGTTCTTC
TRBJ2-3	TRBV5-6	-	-	CASSSTGRGTDTQYF	TGTGCCAGCAGCTCCACGGGGAGAGGCACAGATACGCAGTATTTT
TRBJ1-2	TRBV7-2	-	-	CASSFAGSSYDYTF	TGTGCCAGCAGCTTCGCAGGGTCTAGCTATGACTACACCTTC
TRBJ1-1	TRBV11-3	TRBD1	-	CASSSRTGLNTEAFF	TGTGCCAGCAGCTCCCGGACAGGATTGAACACTGAAGCTTTCTTT
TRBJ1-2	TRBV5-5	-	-	CASSLGALDYGYTF	TGTGCCAGCAGCTTGGGGGCGCTGGACTATGGCTACACCTTC
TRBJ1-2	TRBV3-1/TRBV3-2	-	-	CASSQEKGVEGYTF	TGTGCCAGCAGCCAAGAAAAGGGAGTTGAAGGCTACACCTTC